This paragraph covers one T cell receptor beta chain sequence. The treatment here: some 19 received Ad26.COV2.S at low or high dose, single or two shots; several received placebo; per-sample allocation not given. The samples date from day 63 after the first vaccine or placebo injection. Donation came from an adult in Boston who was aged 18-55 years. Clones were read by immunoSEQ multiplex PCR, and TCRdb kept only the in-frame ones, dropping some. The repertoire includes approximately 360,000 clones, about four fifths of them detected once, and roughly 7.4% sits in the top ten. The source of the sample is a study of Ad26.COV2.S vaccination and SARS-CoV-2 variants. Across the whole study: Intramuscular Ad26.COV2.S at 5x10^10 or 1x10^11 viral particles.

The CDR3 sequence is 12 residues long. V dropped 10 bases and J dropped 1 base, with 8 bases sitting between them. Germline V CDR1 and CDR2: ENHRY, SYGVKD. The origin of this receptor is a person aged 18-65 years who received the Ad26.COV2.S COVID-19 vaccine or a placebo. The genes are TRBV10-3 and TRBJ1-5; maybe TRBD1 (5 bases). The specimen was peripheral blood, collected in a trial of Ad26.COV2.S vaccine versus placebo. CDR3 coding DNA: TGTGCCACAGGGAGCAGCAATCAGCCCCAGCATTTT. This sequence encodes CATGSSNQPQHF.